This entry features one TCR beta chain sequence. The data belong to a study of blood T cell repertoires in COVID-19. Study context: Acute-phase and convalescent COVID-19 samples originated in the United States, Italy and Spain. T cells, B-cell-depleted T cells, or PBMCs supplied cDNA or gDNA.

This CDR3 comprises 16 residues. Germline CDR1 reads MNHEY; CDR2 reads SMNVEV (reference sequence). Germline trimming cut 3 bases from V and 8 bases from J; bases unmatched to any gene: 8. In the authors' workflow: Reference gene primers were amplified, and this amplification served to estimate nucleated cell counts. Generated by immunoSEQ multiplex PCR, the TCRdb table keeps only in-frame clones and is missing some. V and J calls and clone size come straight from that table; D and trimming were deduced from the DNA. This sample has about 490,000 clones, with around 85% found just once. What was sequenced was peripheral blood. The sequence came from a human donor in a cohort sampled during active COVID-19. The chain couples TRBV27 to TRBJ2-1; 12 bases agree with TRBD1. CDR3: CASSFRGTGGGYEQFF. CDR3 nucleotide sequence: TGTGCCAGCAGTTTCCGGGGGACAGGGGGCGGGTATGAGCAGTTCTTC.